This TCR beta chain was recovered during a study of T cells in Graves' hyperthyroidism and ophthalmopathy. Whole-study findings and limits: Stable hyperthyroidism was separated from ophthalmopathy by a model based on 13 V-J features. Ophthalmopathy prediction by the model preceded onset by a median about 6.8 months.

Patients showing uncontrolled infection, other autoimmune disease, pregnancy or lactation were ineligible. PBMCs were derived from around 10 ml fresh peripheral blood. Worth noting for this clonotype: The antigen remains undetermined.

Authors of the study amplified TCR beta CDR3 regions from RNA transcripts. The study used the HTBI primer set for a first-round RT-PCR of the TCR CDR3. TCRdb re-analysed the multiplex PCR reads in MiXCR, keeping a single row per CDR3 protein. The sample carries about 520,000 distinct CDR3 sequences, 24% recorded once. The sequence was collected from a woman aged 25-40 years with Graves' ophthalmopathy. Sequencing input: blood.

In nucleotides, the CDR3 is TGTGCCAGCAGCTTAGTGGGTCCGAGTAGCTCTGGAAACACCATATATTTT. This sequence encodes CASSLVGPSSSGNTIYF. The chain joins TRBV7-8 to TRBJ1-3; D is unresolved. Trimming pared 1 base from V and 0 bases from J, leaving 13 bases between. The CDR3 length is 17 residues. In germline, CDR1 is SGHVS, CDR2 FQNEAQ.